The sequence of this TCR beta chain was determined in a study of blood T cell repertoires in COVID-19. Study background: Samples of COVID-19 (acute and convalescent) were obtained from the United States, Italy and Spain.

Seattle patients were enrolled while actively infected and followed longitudinally. The germline V gene has CDR1 LNHDA and CDR2 SQIVND (reference sequence). CDR3 length equals 17 residues. V shed 3 bases and J 4 bases; nucleotides not matched to a gene: 8. In the authors' methods: Estimates of nucleated cell counts were drawn from the amplification of reference gene primers. Clones were sequenced by immunoSEQ multiplex PCR, and TCRdb holds only the in-frame ones, with some missing. V, J and clone size reflect that table, while D and trimming were determined from the DNA. The table records about 220,000 clones, 80% to 85% of them present only once.

The sample comprised peripheral blood. The receptor's source is an older woman with COVID-19, enrolled during active disease. V is TRBV19 and J is TRBJ2-7; 14 bases agree with TRBD2. Here the CDR3 reads CASSMRLGTSGSYEQYF. Here the CDR3 DNA reads TGTGCCAGTAGTATGCGGCTAGGGACTAGCGGGAGTTACGAGCAGTACTTC.